The rows below give T cell receptor beta chains drawn from one sample of a study of PD-1 blockade in classical Hodgkin lymphoma. Only in-frame clones appear in the TCRdb table, and some are missing; sequencing was by immunoSEQ multiplex PCR. The sample includes about 13,000 clones, roughly 90% of them seen just once. The specimen comprised CD4+ T cells from blood, sampled at baseline. The origin of the receptors is a human donor with classical Hodgkin lymphoma. Each CDR3 is given with its conserved first and last residue. The order of the fields is clone size, J gene, D gene, V gene, CDR3 protein, CDR3 DNA. The D gene is left open where the match is weak. Only some rows state a clone size, as once, few, many or a class for expanded clones.

>.|TRBJ1-4|.|TRBV19
CASSFTADTEKLFF
TGTGCCAGTAGTTTCACGGCCGACACTGAAAAACTGTTTTTT
>.|TRBJ1-1|.|TRBV18
CASSPQQGNTEAFF
TGTGCCAGCTCACCACAACAGGGGAACACTGAAGCTTTCTTT
>.|TRBJ2-3|TRBD2|TRBV18
CASSPYGTSGRAGDTQYF
TGTGCCAGCTCACCCTATGGGACTAGCGGGAGGGCCGGAGATACGCAGTATTTT
>.|TRBJ2-1|.|TRBV5-4
CASSSGDEQFF
TGTGCCAGCAGCTCTGGAGATGAGCAGTTCTTC
>.|TRBJ1-5|TRBD1|TRBV6-1
CASSASGQNNQPQHF
TGTGCCAGCAGTGCCTCGGGACAGAACAATCAGCCCCAGCATTTT
>.|TRBJ2-5|TRBD2|TRBV10-3
CAISDWTSGPETQYF
TGTGCCATCAGTGATTGGACTAGCGGACCAGAGACCCAGTACTTC
>.|TRBJ1-5|.|TRBV5-4
CASSNSASNQPQHF
TGTGCCAGCAGCAACTCAGCGTCCAATCAGCCCCAGCATTTT
>once|TRBJ2-1|.|TRBV20-1
CSGSELGGFF
TGCAGTGGGTCCGAACTGGGGGGGTTCTTC
>.|TRBJ1-2|TRBD1|TRBV6-5
CASSPDRAGYGYTF
TGTGCCAGCAGCCCGGACAGGGCCGGCTATGGCTACACCTTC
>.|TRBJ2-7|.|TRBV7-9
CASSPVARAGAYEQYF
TGTGCCAGCAGCCCCGTAGCAAGGGCCGGGGCCTACGAGCAGTACTTC
>few|TRBJ1-2|.|TRBV28
CASSPEVVGKGYTF
TGTGCCAGCAGTCCCGAGGTTGTGGGGAAGGGCTACACCTTC
>.|TRBJ2-5|TRBD1|TRBV23-1
CASSHTWDRLLETQYF
TGCGCCAGCAGTCATACCTGGGACAGACTTTTAGAGACCCAGTACTTC
>few|TRBJ1-6|.|TRBV2
CASSVDRNNSPLHF
TGTGCCAGCAGTGTCGACAGGAATAATTCACCCCTCCACTTT
>.|TRBJ1-2|.|TRBV18
CASSPPGLPPYGYTF
TGTGCCAGCTCACCACCTGGATTACCCCCCTATGGCTACACCTTC
>.|TRBJ2-1|TRBD2|TRBV2
CASSEWTSGGGGPYNEQFF
TGTGCCAGCAGTGAATGGACTAGCGGGGGAGGGGGACCCTACAATGAGCAGTTCTTC
>.|TRBJ2-1|TRBD2|TRBV7-6
CASSPLRTSGGAGNEQFF
TGTGCCAGCAGCCCCCTCCGGACTAGCGGGGGGGCCGGGAATGAGCAGTTCTTC
>.|TRBJ2-5|TRBD1|TRBV5-1
CASSLGQGAGETQYF
TGCGCCAGCAGCTTGGGGCAGGGGGCAGGAGAGACCCAGTACTTC
>.|TRBJ2-1|TRBD2|TRBV28
CASRTSGRSRNEQFF
TGTGCCAGCAGAACTAGCGGGAGGTCCCGGAATGAGCAGTTCTTC
>.|TRBJ1-5|.|TRBV23-1
CASTCNQPQHF
TGCGCCAGCACTTGCAATCAGCCCCAGCATTTT
>.|TRBJ1-1|.|TRBV18
CASSLSRTVDSAFF
TGTGCCAGCTCCCTGTCCCGGACAGTGGATTCAGCTTTCTTT
>.|TRBJ1-5|.|TRBV28
CASSSQGSGPQHF
TGTGCCAGCAGTTCCCAGGGATCAGGGCCCCAGCATTTT
>once|TRBJ2-2|TRBD1|TRBV11-2
CASSLWDSANGELFF
TGTGCCAGCAGCCTCTGGGACAGTGCGAACGGGGAGCTGTTTTTT
>.|TRBJ2-7|.|TRBV4-1
CASSQAQGRYEQYF
TGCGCCAGCAGCCAAGCCCAGGGTCGGTACGAGCAGTACTTC
>.|TRBJ1-3|.|TRBV30
CAWTPLKGSGNTIYF
TGTGCCTGGACCCCATTAAAGGGGTCCGGAAACACCATATATTTT
>.|TRBJ2-5|TRBD2|TRBV28
CASSFSPGLAGGSGKTQYF
TGTGCCAGCAGTTTTTCCCCGGGACTAGCGGGGGGGAGTGGGAAGACCCAGTACTTC
>.|TRBJ2-3|TRBD2|TRBV6-1
CASSGLAGDKDTQYF
TGTGCCAGCAGTGGGCTAGCGGGAGACAAGGATACGCAGTATTTT
>.|TRBJ2-7|.|TRBV27
CASSVLGVGSYEQYF
TGTGCCAGCAGTGTCCTCGGGGTAGGAAGCTACGAGCAGTACTTC
>.|TRBJ1-2|.|TRBV9
CASSSRSSVGYTF
TGTGCCAGCAGCTCTCGGTCTTCAGTAGGCTACACCTTC
>.|TRBJ2-5|TRBD2|TRBV5-6
CASSFTRLAGAIETQYF
TGTGCCAGCAGCTTTACTCGACTAGCGGGAGCGATAGAGACCCAGTACTTC
>.|TRBJ1-5|.|TRBV2
CASKSMGNQPQHF
TGTGCCAGCAAGAGTATGGGCAATCAGCCCCAGCATTTT
>.|TRBJ2-5|.|TRBV5-1
CASSLMGKEETQYF
TGCGCCAGCAGCTTGATGGGGAAGGAAGAGACCCAGTACTTC
>.|TRBJ1-5|.|TRBV15
CATSRDFSQPQHF
TGTGCCACCAGCAGAGATTTTAGCCAGCCCCAGCATTTT
>.|TRBJ2-1|TRBD2|TRBV5-1
CASSLRTSGSSYNEQFF
TGCGCCAGCAGCCTGCGGACTAGCGGGAGCTCCTACAATGAGCAGTTCTTC
>.|TRBJ2-7|.|TRBV6-5
CASSYSRRPTYEQYF
TGTGCCAGCAGTTACTCCAGGAGACCCACCTACGAGCAGTACTTC
>.|TRBJ2-5|TRBD2|TRBV10-3
CAIAAGGPPETQYF
TGTGCCATCGCAGCGGGGGGCCCCCCAGAGACCCAGTACTTC
>.|TRBJ2-3|.|TRBV7-9
CASSFSGRQYF
TGTGCCAGCAGCTTCTCAGGCAGGCAGTATTTT
>.|TRBJ2-2|.|TRBV4-2
CASSQDTYSNTGELFF
TGTGCCAGCAGCCAAGATACCTACTCGAACACCGGGGAGCTGTTTTTT
>.|TRBJ2-7|.|TRBV7-2
CASSFGAGNNFAQYF
TGTGCCAGCAGCTTTGGGGCAGGGAACAACTTCGCGCAGTACTTC
>.|TRBJ2-1|.|TRBV28
CASSFASYNEQFF
TGTGCCAGCAGTTTTGCCTCCTACAATGAGCAGTTCTTC
>few|TRBJ1-3|TRBD1|TRBV10-3
CAIRDRGQGNTIYF
TGTGCCATCCGAGACAGGGGGCAGGGAAACACCATATATTTT
>.|TRBJ2-7|TRBD1|TRBV7-9
CASSLVPGQSYEQYF
TGTGCCAGCAGCTTAGTACCGGGACAGTCCTACGAGCAGTACTTC
>.|TRBJ1-3|.|TRBV6-1
CASGGPYSGNTIYF
TGTGCCAGCGGCGGACCCTACTCTGGAAACACCATATATTTT
>.|TRBJ2-7|.|TRBV5-4
CASSPGSSYEQYF
TGTGCCAGCAGCCCCGGGAGCTCCTACGAGCAGTACTTC
>.|TRBJ2-3|.|TRBV29-1
CSVVAVSDTQYF
TGCAGCGTAGTAGCGGTATCAGATACGCAGTATTTT